This T cell receptor beta chain comes out of a study of shared clonotypes between healthy human individuals (dated by TCRdb to about 2020). Regarding the complete study: The cohort comprised a couple of women and three men aged 18 to 49 years. Per donor, three plates each were used for CD4 naive and CD4 memory, two for CD8 naive, and one for CD8 memory. To estimate repertoire size and how much clonotype sharing occurs between individuals, the study deeply sequenced the blood TCR repertoires of five healthy adults. To increase sequencing depth and limit assay-specific biases, different laboratories used diverse techniques to prepare libraries and sequence TCR repertoires. Each donor's leukapheresis produced roughly between about 0.9 and 9.5 billion PBMCs.

Turning to this clone: Its recognized antigen is unknown. No base quality information exists; no much larger clone differs at one position.

The donors were healthy, HIV-negative adults with no recently reported acute infections or vaccinations. Every donor was a Caucasian adult living in Nashville, Tennessee, USA. CD4+ T cells were enriched by magnetic negative selection, after which naive cells were positively selected on CD45RA and the negative fraction was taken as the memory subset. Blood was obtained by leukapheresis, after which PBMCs were separated by Ficoll-Histopaque density gradient centrifugation and cryopreserved in liquid nitrogen vapor phase. Purity and quantity of every magnetically sorted T cell population were checked by analytical flow cytometry. Genomic DNA was isolated from every sorted fraction and measured by UV absorbance on a Nanodrop 2000c. Results the study describes overall, beyond this receptor: Because the study included only a small number of donors, the genetic and exposure-history diversity represented was limited. Incomplete sequencing was indicated by rarefaction of sorted-subset datasets, despite the large sequencing depth. Sampling was restricted to blood, and TCR repertoires in tissues likely differ from the TCR repertoires found in blood. Pairwise subsampling indicated that sequencing depth was expected to affect the degree of clonotype sharing among donors. Compared with non-shared clonotypes, clonotypes shared by all four sorted-subset donors had higher generation probabilities. Estimated clonotype richness was generally larger for naive than for memory subsets. Sharing across a few donors was observed for approximately 5% of naive CD4, less than 4% of naive CD8, 2.3% of memory CD4, and roughly 0.4% of memory CD8 clonotypes.

Unmatched junction bases come to 7, with V trimmed by 5 bases and J by 0 bases. CDR1 SGHRS and CDR2 YFSETQ are derived from the germline V gene. Inclusive of the bounding cysteine and phenylalanine, the CDR3 is 17 residues long. Only the CDR3 region is kept as DNA, spanning 51 bases read in frame from base 1. Using the deep immunoSEQ assay, TCR CDR3 regions were amplified from genomic DNA by multiplex PCR. Extracted genomic DNA from each cell subset was spread evenly across all wells of several immunoSEQ 96-well plates, with each plate serving as a replicate. For sorted subsets, 150 to 250 ng of genomic DNA, equivalent to roughly 30,000 T cell genomes, went into each replicate PCR. Purified libraries were quantified with a Qubit 3.0 fluorometer, sized on a Bioanalyzer 2100, and re-quantified with the KAPA Library Quantification kit. A separate single-read 150-cycle Illumina NextSeq 550 flow cell was used to sequence each immunoSEQ 96-well plate. The authors processed their data as follows. Because the immunoSEQ output included only junctional sequences and no quality scores, the filtering could not be the same as the filtering used for full-length reads. Sequences were annotated with PyIR, a Python wrapper for IgBLAST v1.9, and V/J genes and CDR3 were assigned using IMGT germline references. Reads with weak V/J assignments (E-value above 1e-6), missing CDR3, stop codons, out-of-frame junctions, or ambiguous translated residues were removed. V3J clonotypes were defined as sequences sharing the same inferred V gene, J gene, and CDR3 amino acid sequence. Percentage overlap between repertoires was calculated by dividing the number of shared unique clonotypes by the size of the smaller repertoire. RTK rarefaction, the Chao1 estimator, and Recon v2.1 estimates of unobserved clonotypes were used to assess repertoire richness. For all TCRbeta clonotypes obtained by the gDNA method from a few donors, generation probabilities were computed with OLGA. Drawn from immuneACCESS, this table holds only the in-frame rearrangements with V and J called that TCRdb kept. Clones are partly lost; checked studies trace under half to an unresolved V gene and leave the rest unexplained. The D gene and trimming were derived from the DNA, and the V and J assignments and clone size from that table. In all, the sample holds roughly 1,500,000 clones, and about 98.5% of those were seen once. The ten most abundant clones make up about 0.4% of the sample.

The sequence links TRBV5-1 to TRBJ1-4, with TRBD1 identical over 10 junction bases. This TCR came from a man aged 30-40 years in good health. Sample: naive CD4+ T cells sorted from blood. The meaning of the sample's cell subset or site label: CD45RA+ positively selected. The CDR3 region has the sequence CASRSTGGDPTNEKLFF. The sequenced DNA: TGCGCCAGCAGGTCGACAGGGGGCGATCCAACTAATGAAAAACTGTTTTTT.